These 18 T cell receptor beta chains originate from one sample sequenced in a study of beta chain features in type 1 diabetes. No cognate antigen is known for these TCRs. Expressed TCRB transcripts were sequenced after all isolated RNA was converted to cDNA. Repertoires were generated with immunoSEQ multiplex PCR, while TCRdb's copy carries only in-frame clones and drops some. The sample has around 310,000 clones, less than 15% seen once. Study findings and constraints: Across all four CD4+ subsets, people with type 1 diabetes showed modestly shorter TCRB CDR3s.

Sequencing used naive CD4+ T cells from blood. The receptor source for this set is a woman in her late teens or twenties with type 1 diabetes.

This clone showed up just a few times. The same CDR3 can be traced to other DNA sequences in this sample. The rearrangement links TRBV4-3 to TRBJ1-1; D perhaps matches TRBD1 (6 bases). The germline V gene encodes CDR1 LGHNA and CDR2 YSLEER. Trimming removed 0 bases at V and 2 bases at J, with 10 bases between. The CDR3 sequence is 15 residues long. CDR3 sequence reads: CASSQETGRNTEAFF. The CDR3 region has the DNA TGCGCCAGCAGCCAAGAAACAGGGAGAAACACTGAAGCTTTCTTT.

This clone has more than one count but fewer than ten. The chain is built from TRBV14 and TRBJ2-1, with 12 bases fitting TRBD2. The CDR3 totals 15 residues. Germline V gene lookup returns CDR1 SGHDN and CDR2 FVKESK. The trim removed 1 base at V and 8 bases at J, leaving 3 bases unmatched. CDR3 in amino acids: CASSQGLAGVYEQFF. The CDR3 nucleotides are TGTGCCAGCAGCCAAGGACTAGCGGGAGTATATGAGCAGTTCTTC.

This clone was counted only a few times. This chain uses TRBV5-1 with TRBJ2-3, with D possibly matching TRBD2 (6 bases). The CDR3 covers 12 residues. Germline loops: CDR1 SGHRS, CDR2 YFSETQ. Trimming shortened V by 5 bases and J by 4 bases, and 8 bases separated the two germline ends. CDR3 loop: CASSPGADTQYF. As DNA, the CDR3 is TGCGCCAGCAGTCCGGGAGCAGATACGCAGTATTTT.

This clone was detected only a few times. This chain joins TRBV28 and TRBJ2-5, with 7 bases that match TRBD1. Per the germline V gene, CDR1 is MDHEN and CDR2 is SYDVKM. J was trimmed by 4 bases and V by 6 bases; bases with no gene match: 17. The length of the CDR3 is 17 residues. The CDR3 protein is CASSHRQGRTGRETQYF. The DNA for the CDR3 is TGTGCCAGCAGCCATAGACAGGGCCGGACGGGGAGAGAGACCCAGTACTTC.

The chain combines TRBV6-6 with TRBJ1-2, with D possibly being TRBD1 (5 bases). This CDR3 comprises 11 residues. Germline V gene sequence: CDR1 MNHNY, CDR2 SVGAGI (reference sequence). Trimming left V 8 bases short and J 2 bases short, with 6 bases between. Here the CDR3 DNA reads TGTGCCAGCGGGGCAAACTATGGCTACACCTTC. Translation gives CASGANYGYTF.

This clone was found a few times. This chain connects TRBV4-1 to TRBJ2-1; 14 bases match TRBD2. The germline gives CDR1 MGHRA, CDR2 YSYEKL. This CDR3 comprises 18 residues. Trimming removed 5 bases from V and 4 bases from J; junction bases left unmatched: 10. CDR3 in DNA: TGCGCCAGCAGCTTTACCGGGACTAGCGGGAGTCGGTACAATGAGCAGTTCTTC. Its protein is CASSFTGTSGSRYNEQFF.

The chain is built from TRBV15 and TRBJ2-3, with unresolved D. Germline loops: CDR1 LNHNV, CDR2 YYDKDF (reference sequence). The CDR3 is 16 amino acids. The V end was cut by 0 bases, the J end by 4 bases, with 14 bases between. DNA for the CDR3: TGTGCCACCAGCAGAGACAGGCCGGTGATGGCAGATACGCAGTATTTT. The encoded protein is CATSRDRPVMADTQYF. Full variable domain (rest looked up from reference TRBV15 and TRBJ2-3): DAMVIQNPRYQVTQFGKPVTLSCSQTLNHNVMYWYQQKSSQAPKLLFHYYDKDFNNEADTPDNFQSRRPNTSFCFLDIRSPGLGDTAMYLCATSRDRPVMADTQYFGPGTRLTVL.

The CDR3 DNA sequence: TGTGCCAGCAGCACCGGGACTTGGGGAGAGCAGTACGTC. It specifies CASSTGTWGEQYV. The chain combines TRBV7-9 with TRBJ2-7; possible D gene TRBD2, 6 bases. V lost 5 bases and J 7 bases, leaving 15 bases between the germline ends. This CDR3 spans 13 amino acids. CDR1 and CDR2 from the germline V gene are SEHNR and FQNEAQ (reference sequence).

This chain connects TRBV25-1 to TRBJ1-2; 7 positions match TRBD1. The V gene's germline CDR1 is MGHDK and CDR2 SYGVNS. The ends lost 4 bases at V and 7 bases at J; junction bases unmatched: 9. This CDR3 is built from 14 residues. CDR3 loop: CASSVVDRVGGYTF. The CDR3 DNA sequence: TGTGCCAGCAGTGTAGTAGACAGGGTCGGTGGCTACACCTTC.

The table lists this clone with a few counts. This sequence joins TRBV28 and TRBJ2-1; D ambiguous. The germline CDR1 and CDR2 sequences are MDHEN and SYDVKM. CDR3 length equals 11 residues. Deletions cut 4 bases from V and 10 bases from J, with 8 bases between. CDR3 sequence reads: CASSYGPEQFF. The CDR3 DNA sequence: TGTGCCAGCAGTTATGGGCCGGAGCAGTTCTTC.

The rearrangement uses TRBV10-3 and TRBJ2-5, with D possibly TRBD1 on 5 matching bases. Germline lookup yields CDR1 ENHRY and CDR2 SYGVKD. CDR3 size: 13 residues. Trimming took off 7 bases at V and 1 base at J, with 10 bases between the two ends. CDR3 sequence (DNA): TGTGCCATCACTTCACAGGCCCAAGAGACCCAGTACTTC. This encodes CAITSQAQETQYF.

This clone was counted only a few times. The gene calls are TRBV7-2 and TRBJ1-5; 9 nucleotides agree with TRBD1. The CDR3 is 16 amino acids. The junction had 8 bases not matched to a gene; V was cut back by 5 bases and J by 3 bases. Germline CDR1 SGHTA, CDR2 FQGNSA. This CDR3 is CASSLRTGAINQPQHF. The CDR3, as DNA: TGTGCCAGCAGCCTTCGGACAGGGGCGATCAATCAGCCCCAGCATTTT. Full variable domain (rest looked up from reference TRBV7-2 and TRBJ1-5): GAGVSQSPSNKVTEKGKDVELRCDPISGHTALYWYRQSLGQGLEFLIYFQGNSAPDKSGLPSDRFSAERTGGSVSTLTIQRTQQEDSAVYLCASSLRTGAINQPQHFGDGTRLSIL.

This clone appeared a few times. CDR3 in DNA: TGTGCCGGGATGACACAGGGAGTTGAGACCCAGTACTTC. This translates into CAGMTQGVETQYF. This rearrangement joins TRBV7-9 to TRBJ2-5, with D perhaps matching TRBD1 (6 bases). Germline assignment: CDR1 SEHNR and CDR2 FQNEAQ (reference sequence). This CDR3 comprises 13 residues. The V and J ends lost 11 bases and 5 bases respectively, with 18 bases between them.

The CDR3 nucleotides read TGCGCCAGCAGTGCCGAGGCGGGAGCGGCAGATACGCAGTATTTT. As protein: CASSAEAGAADTQYF. The chain combines TRBV5-1 with TRBJ2-3, with TRBD2 matching over 7 bases. Germline V gene lookup returns CDR1 SGHRS and CDR2 YFSETQ. V was clipped by 5 bases and J by 4 bases; unmatched bases: 10. CDR3 size: 15 residues.

The rearrangement links TRBV19 to TRBJ1-5; no firm D call. V was cut by 1 base and J by 7 bases, with 14 bases left in between. Germline CDR1 reads LNHDA; CDR2 reads SQIVND (reference sequence). The CDR3 loop spans 15 amino acids. The DNA for the CDR3 is TGTGCCAGTAGTATAGGCGCCAGCAAGACACAGCCCCAGCATTTT. This sequence encodes CASSIGASKTQPQHF.

This clone was picked up a small number of times. The rearrangement links TRBV9 to TRBJ2-1; TRBD2 matches 13 bases. This CDR3 contains 16 residues. Germline CDR1 reads SGDLS; CDR2 reads YYNGEE. V was clipped by 0 bases and J by 7 bases; unmatched bases: 4. Written as DNA, the CDR3 is TGTGCCAGCAGCGTAGTGGGACTAGCGGGACCTAATGAGCAGTTCTTC. Translation: CASSVVGLAGPNEQFF.

V gene TRBV11-3 combines with J gene TRBJ2-7; a weak D match, TRBD2 (6 bases). V shed 2 bases and J shed 2 bases, with 13 bases lying between them. The CDR3 contains 15 residues. Germline CDR1 and CDR2: SGHNT and YENEEA. The CDR3 nucleotides read TGTGCCAGCAGCTTAAGGCGGGAACAACCCTACGAGCAGTACGTC. Its protein product is CASSLRREQPYEQYV.

This clone was detected a few times. V gene TRBV5-1 combines with J gene TRBJ2-1; TRBD2 aligns across 12 bases. This CDR3 has 16 amino acids. CDR1 is SGHRS, CDR2 YFSETQ, per germline. Germline trimming cut 0 bases from V and 6 bases from J; bases unmatched to any gene: 4. CDR3 sequence (DNA): TGCGCCAGCAGCTTGGGGACTAGCGGGAAGGGCAATGAGCAGTTCTTC. This gives the protein CASSLGTSGKGNEQFF.